This T cell receptor beta chain was identified in a study of Tregs in tolerant kidney transplant recipients. Some clones are missing from TCRdb's copy, which holds only in-frame ones; the method was immunoSEQ multiplex PCR. The table for this sample gives some 25,000 clones. V was shortened by 5 bases and J by 4 bases, with 11 bases between the two germline ends. The CDR3 runs to 13 residues. Germline V lookup: CDR1 SGHVS, CDR2 FNYEAQ. Mixed chimerism was transient after nonmyeloablative marrow transplants from related graft donors. To note about this clone: The CDR3 end falls 3 residues outside the read, so it is completed with the germline J gene.

Sequenced material: CD4+ T cells from blood (PBMCs), taken 6 months after the transplant. The chain recombines TRBV7-6 with TRBJ1-2, with a possible D match to TRBD1 (5 bases). This receptor was obtained from a human patient who received a combined kidney and bone marrow transplant. A subset of T cells may come from the graft donor. Here the CDR3 reads CASSPQGVYGYTF. The sequenced part of the CDR3 DNA is TGTGCCAGCAGCCCTCAGGGAGTCTATGGC.